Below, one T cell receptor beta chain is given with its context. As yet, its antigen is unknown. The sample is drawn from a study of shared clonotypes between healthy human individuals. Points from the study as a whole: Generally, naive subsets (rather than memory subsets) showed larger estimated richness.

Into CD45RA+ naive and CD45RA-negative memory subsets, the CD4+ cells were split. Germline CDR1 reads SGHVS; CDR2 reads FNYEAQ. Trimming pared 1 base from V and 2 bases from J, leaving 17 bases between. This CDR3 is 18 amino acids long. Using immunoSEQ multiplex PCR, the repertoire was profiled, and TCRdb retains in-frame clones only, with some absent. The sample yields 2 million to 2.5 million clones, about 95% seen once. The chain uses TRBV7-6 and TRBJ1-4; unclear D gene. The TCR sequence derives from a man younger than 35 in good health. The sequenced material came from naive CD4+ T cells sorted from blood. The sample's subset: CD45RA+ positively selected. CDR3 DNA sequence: TGTGCCAGCAGCTTAGGACGAGCTAGGGAGGGTACTAATGAAAAACTGTTTTTT. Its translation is CASSLGRAREGTNEKLFF.